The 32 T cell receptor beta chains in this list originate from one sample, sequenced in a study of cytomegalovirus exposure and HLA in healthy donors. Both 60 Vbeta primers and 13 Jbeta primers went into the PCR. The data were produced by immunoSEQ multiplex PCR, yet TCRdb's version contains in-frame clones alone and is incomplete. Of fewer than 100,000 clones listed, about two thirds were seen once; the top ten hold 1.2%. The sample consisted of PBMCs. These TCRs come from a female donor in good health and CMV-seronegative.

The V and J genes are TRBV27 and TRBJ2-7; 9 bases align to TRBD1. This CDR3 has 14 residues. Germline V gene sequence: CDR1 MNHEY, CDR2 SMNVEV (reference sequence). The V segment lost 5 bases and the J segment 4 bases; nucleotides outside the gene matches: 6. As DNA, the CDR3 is TGTGCCAGCAGTCCGGGACAGGGTGGTTACGAGCAGTACTTC. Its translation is CASSPGQGGYEQYF.

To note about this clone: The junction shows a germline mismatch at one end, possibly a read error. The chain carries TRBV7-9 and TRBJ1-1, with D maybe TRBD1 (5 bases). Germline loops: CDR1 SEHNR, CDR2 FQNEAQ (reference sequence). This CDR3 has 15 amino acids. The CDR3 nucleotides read TGTTCCAGCAGCTTAGCGCAGGGTATCGGCACTGAAGCTTTCTTT. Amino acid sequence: CSSSLAQGIGTEAFF.

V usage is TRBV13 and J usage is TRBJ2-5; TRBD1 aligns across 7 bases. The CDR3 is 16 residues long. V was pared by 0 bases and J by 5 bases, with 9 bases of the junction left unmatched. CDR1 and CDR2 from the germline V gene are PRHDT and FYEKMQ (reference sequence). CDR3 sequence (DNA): TGTGCCAGCAGCTTAGGGCCTACAGGGGTCGCCGAGACCCAGTACTTC. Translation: CASSLGPTGVAETQYF. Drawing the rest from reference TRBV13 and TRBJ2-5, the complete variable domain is AAGVIQSPRHLIKEKRETATLKCYPIPRHDTVYWYQQGPGQDPQFLISFYEKMQSDKGSIPDRFSAQQFSDYHSELNMSSLELGDSALYFCASSLGPTGVAETQYFGPGTRLLVL.

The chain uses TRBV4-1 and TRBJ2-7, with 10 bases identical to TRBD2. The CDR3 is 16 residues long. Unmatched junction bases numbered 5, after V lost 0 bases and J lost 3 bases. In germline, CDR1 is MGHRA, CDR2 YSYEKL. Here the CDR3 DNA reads TGCGCCAGCAGCCAAGATTACTTAGCGGGAGGCTACGAGCAGTACTTC. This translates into CASSQDYLAGGYEQYF.

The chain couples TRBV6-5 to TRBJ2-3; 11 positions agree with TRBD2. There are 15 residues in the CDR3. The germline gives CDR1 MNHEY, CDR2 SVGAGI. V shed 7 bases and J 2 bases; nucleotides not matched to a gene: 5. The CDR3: CASNVAGGVTDTQYF. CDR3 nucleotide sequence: TGTGCCAGCAACGTAGCGGGGGGGGTCACAGATACGCAGTATTTT.

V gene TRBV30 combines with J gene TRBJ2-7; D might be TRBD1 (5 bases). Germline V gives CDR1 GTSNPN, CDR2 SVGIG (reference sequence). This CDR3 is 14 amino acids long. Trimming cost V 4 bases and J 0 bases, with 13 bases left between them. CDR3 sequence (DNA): TGTGCCTGGACCCCTGGGGCTAGCTCCTACGAGCAGTACTTC. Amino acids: CAWTPGASSYEQYF.

The CDR3 nucleotides read TGTGCCAGCAATCCCAGAGAGGGCTCCACCTACGAGCAGTACTTC. It encodes CASNPREGSTYEQYF. This chain connects TRBV6-1 to TRBJ2-7, with D perhaps matching TRBD2 (5 bases). Trimming pared 7 bases from V and 2 bases from J, leaving 18 bases between. Looked up from germline, CDR1 is MNHNS and CDR2 is SASEGT. The CDR3 consists of 15 residues.

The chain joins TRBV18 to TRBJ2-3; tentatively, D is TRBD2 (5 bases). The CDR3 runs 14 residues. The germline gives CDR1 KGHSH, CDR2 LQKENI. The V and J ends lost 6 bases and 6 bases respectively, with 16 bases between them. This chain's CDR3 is CASSEWELTDTQYF. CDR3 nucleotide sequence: TGTGCCAGCTCCGAGTGGGAGTTGACGGATACGCAGTATTTT.

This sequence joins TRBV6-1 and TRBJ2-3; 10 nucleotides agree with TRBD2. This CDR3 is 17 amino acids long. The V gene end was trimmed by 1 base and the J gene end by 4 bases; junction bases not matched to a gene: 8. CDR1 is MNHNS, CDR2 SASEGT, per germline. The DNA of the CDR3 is TGTGCCAGCAGTGAAGGGGCAGCGGGGGGGCCGTCAGATACGCAGTATTTT. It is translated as CASSEGAAGGPSDTQYF.

CDR3: CASSVDGGSYEQYF. CDR3 in DNA: TGTGCCAGCAGCGTAGACGGGGGGTCCTACGAGCAGTACTTC. The V and J genes are TRBV9 and TRBJ2-7; 7 bases match TRBD2. The CDR3 has 14 residues. Germline V lookup: CDR1 SGDLS, CDR2 YYNGEE. V was pared by 0 bases and J by 1 base, with 1 base of the junction left unmatched.

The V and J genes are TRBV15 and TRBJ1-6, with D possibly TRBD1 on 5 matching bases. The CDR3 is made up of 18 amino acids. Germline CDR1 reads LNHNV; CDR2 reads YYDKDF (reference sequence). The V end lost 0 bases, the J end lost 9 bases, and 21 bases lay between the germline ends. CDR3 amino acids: CATSRDPRAGTGGSPLHF. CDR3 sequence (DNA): TGTGCCACCAGCAGAGATCCACGTGCGGGGACTGGGGGTTCACCCCTCCACTTT.

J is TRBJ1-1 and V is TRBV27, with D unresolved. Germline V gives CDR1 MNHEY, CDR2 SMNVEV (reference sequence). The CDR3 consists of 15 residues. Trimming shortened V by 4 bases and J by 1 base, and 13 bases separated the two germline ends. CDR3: CASSWSHSENTEAFF. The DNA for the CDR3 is TGTGCCAGCAGTTGGAGCCACTCGGAGAACACTGAAGCTTTCTTT.

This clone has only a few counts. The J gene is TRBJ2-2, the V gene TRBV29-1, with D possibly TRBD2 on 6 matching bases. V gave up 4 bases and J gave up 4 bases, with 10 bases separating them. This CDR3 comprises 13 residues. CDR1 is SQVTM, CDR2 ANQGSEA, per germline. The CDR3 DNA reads TGCAGCGTTGGGGAGGTGGGCACCGGGGAGCTGTTTTTT. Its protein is CSVGEVGTGELFF.

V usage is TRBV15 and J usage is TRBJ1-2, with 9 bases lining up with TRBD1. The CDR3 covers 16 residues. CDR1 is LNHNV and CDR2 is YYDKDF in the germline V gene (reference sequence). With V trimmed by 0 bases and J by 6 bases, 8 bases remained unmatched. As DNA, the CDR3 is TGTGCCACCAGCAGAGATAGAGGGACAGGGAGGGATGGCTACACCTTC. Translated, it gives CATSRDRGTGRDGYTF.

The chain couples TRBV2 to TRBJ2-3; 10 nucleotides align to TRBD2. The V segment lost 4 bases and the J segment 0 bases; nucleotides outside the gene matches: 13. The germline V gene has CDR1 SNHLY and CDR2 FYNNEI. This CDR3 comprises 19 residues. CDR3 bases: TGTGCCAGCAGTGTGCCGCCTAGCGGGGGCCTCCCTAGCACAGATACGCAGTATTTT. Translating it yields CASSVPPSGGLPSTDTQYF.

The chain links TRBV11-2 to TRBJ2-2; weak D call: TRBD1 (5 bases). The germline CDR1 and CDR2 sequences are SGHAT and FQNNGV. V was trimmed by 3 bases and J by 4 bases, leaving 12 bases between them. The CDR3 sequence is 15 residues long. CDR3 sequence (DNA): TGTGCCAGCAGCTTGGGGCAGTATTTCACCGGGGAGCTGTTTTTT. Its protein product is CASSLGQYFTGELFF.

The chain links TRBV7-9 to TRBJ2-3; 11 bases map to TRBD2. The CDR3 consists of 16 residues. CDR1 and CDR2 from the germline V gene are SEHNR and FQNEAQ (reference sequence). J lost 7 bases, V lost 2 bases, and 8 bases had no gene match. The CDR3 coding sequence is TGTGCCAGCAGCTTACTTGTTAGCGGGAGGGCCCATACGCAGTATTTT. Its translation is CASSLLVSGRAHTQYF.

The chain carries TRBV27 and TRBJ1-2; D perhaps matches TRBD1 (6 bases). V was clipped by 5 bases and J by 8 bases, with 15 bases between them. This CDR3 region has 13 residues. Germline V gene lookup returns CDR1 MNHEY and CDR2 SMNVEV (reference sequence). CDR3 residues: CASSAAGARGYTF. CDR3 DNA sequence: TGTGCCAGCAGTGCGGCAGGGGCGCGGGGCTACACCTTC.

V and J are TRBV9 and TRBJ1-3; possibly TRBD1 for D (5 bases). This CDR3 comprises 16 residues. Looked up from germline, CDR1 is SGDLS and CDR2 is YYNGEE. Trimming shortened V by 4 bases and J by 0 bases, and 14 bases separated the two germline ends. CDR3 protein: CASSPGGIDSGNTIYF. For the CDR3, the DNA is TGTGCCAGCAGCCCCGGGGGGATCGACTCTGGAAACACCATATATTTT.

In DNA form, the CDR3 reads TGTGCCAGCAGGTCCACCCCTCTGTACGGGACATGGACCTACGAGCAGTACTTC. Its protein is CASRSTPLYGTWTYEQYF. The chain couples TRBV27 to TRBJ2-7; D perhaps matches TRBD1 (6 bases). The CDR3 length is 18 residues. CDR1 and CDR2 (germline): MNHEY, SMNVEV (reference sequence). V was trimmed by 6 bases and J by 2 bases, leaving 26 bases between them.

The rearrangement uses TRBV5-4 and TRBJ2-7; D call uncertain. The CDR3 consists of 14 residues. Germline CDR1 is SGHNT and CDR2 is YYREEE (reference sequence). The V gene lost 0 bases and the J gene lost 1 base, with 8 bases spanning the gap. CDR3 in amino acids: CASSLASQSYEQYF. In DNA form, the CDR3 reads TGTGCCAGCAGCTTGGCCTCACAGTCCTACGAGCAGTACTTC.

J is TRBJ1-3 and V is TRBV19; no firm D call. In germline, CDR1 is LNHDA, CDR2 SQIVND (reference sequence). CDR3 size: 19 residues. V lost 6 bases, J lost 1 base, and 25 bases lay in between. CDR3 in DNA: TGTGCCAGTAGGGGAGTAACGTTGGGCCGAGTGCGATCTGGAAACACCATATATTTT. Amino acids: CASRGVTLGRVRSGNTIYF.

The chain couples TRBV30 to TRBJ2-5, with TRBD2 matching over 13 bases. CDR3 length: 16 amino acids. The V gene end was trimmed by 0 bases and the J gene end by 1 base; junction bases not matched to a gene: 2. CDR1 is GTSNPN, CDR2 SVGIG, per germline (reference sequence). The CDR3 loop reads CAWSVGLAGAQETQYF. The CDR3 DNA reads TGTGCCTGGAGTGTCGGACTAGCGGGGGCCCAAGAGACCCAGTACTTC.

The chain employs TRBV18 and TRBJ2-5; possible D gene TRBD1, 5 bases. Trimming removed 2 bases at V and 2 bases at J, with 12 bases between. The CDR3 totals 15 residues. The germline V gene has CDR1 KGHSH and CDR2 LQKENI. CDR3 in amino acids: CASSPSGHRQETQYF. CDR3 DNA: TGTGCCAGCTCACCAAGTGGACACCGACAAGAGACCCAGTACTTC.

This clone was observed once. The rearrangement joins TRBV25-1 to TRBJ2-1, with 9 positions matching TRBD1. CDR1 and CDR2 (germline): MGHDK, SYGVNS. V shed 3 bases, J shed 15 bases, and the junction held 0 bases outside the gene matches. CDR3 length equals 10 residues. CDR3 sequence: CASSEGQGFF. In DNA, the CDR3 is TGTGCCAGCAGTGAGGGACAGGGGTTCTTC.

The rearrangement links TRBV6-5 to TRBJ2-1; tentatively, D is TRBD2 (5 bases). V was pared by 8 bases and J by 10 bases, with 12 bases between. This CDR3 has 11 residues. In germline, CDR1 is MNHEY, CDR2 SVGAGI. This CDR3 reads CASGKLGEQFF. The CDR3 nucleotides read TGTGCCAGCGGTAAACTAGGCGAGCAGTTCTTC.

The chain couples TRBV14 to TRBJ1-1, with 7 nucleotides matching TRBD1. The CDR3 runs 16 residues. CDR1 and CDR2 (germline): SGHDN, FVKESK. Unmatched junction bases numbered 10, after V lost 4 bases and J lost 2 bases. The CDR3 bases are TGTGCCAGCAGCCCGCCCTGGACAGGAAGCAACACTGAAGCTTTCTTT. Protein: CASSPPWTGSNTEAFF.

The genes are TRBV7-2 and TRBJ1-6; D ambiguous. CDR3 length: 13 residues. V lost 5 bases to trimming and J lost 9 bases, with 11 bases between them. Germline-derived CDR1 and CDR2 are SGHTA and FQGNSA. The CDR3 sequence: CASSPKTGSPLHF. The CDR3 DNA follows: TGTGCCAGCAGCCCCAAGACGGGTTCACCCCTCCACTTT.

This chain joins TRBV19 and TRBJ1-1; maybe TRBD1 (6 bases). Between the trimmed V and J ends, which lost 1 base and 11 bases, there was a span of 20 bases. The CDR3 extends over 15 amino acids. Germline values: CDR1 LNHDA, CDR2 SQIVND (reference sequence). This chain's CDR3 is CASSIAPGPRGGAFF. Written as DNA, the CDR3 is TGTGCCAGTAGTATAGCGCCGGGTCCTAGGGGGGGGGCTTTCTTT.

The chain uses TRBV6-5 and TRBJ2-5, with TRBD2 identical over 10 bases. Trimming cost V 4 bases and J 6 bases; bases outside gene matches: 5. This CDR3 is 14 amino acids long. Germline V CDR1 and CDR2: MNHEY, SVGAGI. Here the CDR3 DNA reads TGTGCCAGCAGTTTAATAGCGGGGGGTCAGACCCAGTACTTC. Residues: CASSLIAGGQTQYF.

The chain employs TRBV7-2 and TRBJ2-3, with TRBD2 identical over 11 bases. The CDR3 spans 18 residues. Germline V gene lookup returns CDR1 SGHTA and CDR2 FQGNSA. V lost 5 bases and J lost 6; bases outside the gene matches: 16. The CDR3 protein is CASSLDPTSGVQGDTQYF. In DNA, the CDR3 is TGTGCCAGCAGCCTCGACCCGACTAGCGGGGTGCAGGGGGATACGCAGTATTTT.

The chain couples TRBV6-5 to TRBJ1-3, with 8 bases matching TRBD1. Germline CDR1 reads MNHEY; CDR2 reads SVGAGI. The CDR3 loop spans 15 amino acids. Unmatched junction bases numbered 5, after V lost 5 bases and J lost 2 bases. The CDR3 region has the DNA TGTGCCAGCAGTAGGGACAGGTTTCCTGGAAACACCATATATTTT. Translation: CASSRDRFPGNTIYF.